The present T cell receptor beta chain was sequenced within a study of cytomegalovirus exposure and HLA in healthy donors. Study overall: The same platform used for the 650 to 850 first-cohort repertoires was also used for the 95 to 150 validation repertoires, as a later analysis reported.

Only in-frame clones appear in the TCRdb table, and some are missing; sequencing was by immunoSEQ multiplex PCR. Of hundreds of thousands of clones listed, 90% were seen once; the top ten hold just over 3%. Donors came from a validation cohort of fewer than 150 subjects, distinct from the first 666-subject cohort. Sequenced: PBMCs. This sequence originates from a woman aged 30 to 39 in good health and CMV-seronegative.

CDR3 sequence: CASSLSVAAGGVYNEQFF. In DNA, the CDR3 is TGTGCCAGCAGCTTATCGGTGGCTGCGGGAGGAGTATACAATGAGCAGTTCTTC. The chain carries TRBV11-3 and TRBJ2-1; 8 nucleotides align to TRBD2. The CDR3 runs to 18 residues. Germline CDR1 is SGHNT and CDR2 is YENEEA. J lost 4 bases, V lost 2 bases, and 13 bases had no gene match.